Shown below are 30 T cell receptor beta chains from a single sample sequenced in a study of blood T cell repertoires in COVID-19. Profiling relied on immunoSEQ multiplex PCR, and the TCRdb table lists in-frame clones only, not all of them. The repertoire holds fewer than 15,000 clones, with approximately 92% as singletons. The sample taken for sequencing was peripheral blood. These receptors all stem from a human donor with active COVID-19. The donor label of this sample is uncertain.

This chain links TRBV6-6 with TRBJ1-2, with D tentatively TRBD1 (6 bases). V gave up 4 bases and J gave up 3 bases, with 12 bases separating them. In germline, CDR1 is MNHNY, CDR2 SVGAGI (reference sequence). The CDR3 loop spans 14 amino acids. The chain's CDR3 is CASSSEDRYYGYTF. In DNA, the CDR3 is TGTGCCAGCAGTTCCGAGGACAGATACTATGGCTACACCTTC.

This sequence joins TRBV5-1 and TRBJ2-3; possibly TRBD2 for D (7 bases). V was cut by 0 bases and J by 6 bases, with 11 bases left in between. The CDR3 loop spans 14 amino acids. CDR1 and CDR2 (germline): SGHRS, YFSETQ. The CDR3 region has the DNA TGCGCCAGCAGCTTGGCGGGGGGCCGTGATACGCAGTATTTT. This encodes CASSLAGGRDTQYF.

This rearrangement joins TRBV19 to TRBJ2-7; TRBD1 is a possible D gene (5 bases). Germline CDR1 reads LNHDA; CDR2 reads SQIVND (reference sequence). V was shortened by 5 bases and J by 3 bases, with 14 bases between the two germline ends. The CDR3 consists of 14 residues. The CDR3 loop reads CASSPTMTVYEQYF. The CDR3 DNA sequence: TGTGCCAGTAGTCCCACAATGACAGTCTACGAGCAGTACTTC.

J is TRBJ2-7 and V is TRBV19; TRBD2 might be the D (6 bases). Looked up from germline, CDR1 is LNHDA and CDR2 is SQIVND (reference sequence). The CDR3 runs 14 residues. V lost 3 bases to trimming and J lost 0 bases, with 9 bases between them. CDR3: CASSIGGTSYEQYF. The CDR3 region has the DNA TGTGCCAGTAGTATTGGCGGGACCTCCTACGAGCAGTACTTC.

This CDR3 is CASSDPGQGNQPQHF. The DNA of the CDR3 is TGTGCCAGCAGTGACCCGGGACAGGGAAATCAGCCCCAGCATTTT. This rearrangement joins TRBV6-1 to TRBJ1-5; 9 bases map to TRBD1. The trim removed 3 bases at V and 4 bases at J, leaving 4 bases unmatched. The CDR3 sequence is 15 residues long. Germline values: CDR1 MNHNS, CDR2 SASEGT.

The chain uses TRBV2 and TRBJ2-1, with unresolved D. CDR3 length: 14 residues. Germline CDR1 and CDR2: SNHLY and FYNNEI. The V gene lost 7 bases and the J gene lost 0 bases, with 10 bases spanning the gap. The CDR3 nucleotides read TGTGCCAGCACGGTGCCGAGCTCCTACAATGAGCAGTTCTTC. Protein product: CASTVPSSYNEQFF.

The chain recombines TRBV10-1 with TRBJ2-5; 9 positions agree with TRBD1. J lost 2 bases, V lost 3 bases, and 4 bases had no gene match. Per the germline V gene, CDR1 is WNHNN and CDR2 is SYGVQD (reference sequence). The length of the CDR3 is 15 residues. The CDR3, as DNA: TGCGCCAGCAGTGACCTTGGACAGGGGCAAGAGACCCAGTACTTC. Encoded protein: CASSDLGQGQETQYF.

The chain uses TRBV19 and TRBJ2-2; the match to TRBD2 covers 15 bases. The CDR3 sequence is 17 residues long. CDR1 and CDR2 (germline): LNHDA, SQIVND (reference sequence). V trimming: 7 bases; J trimming: 8 bases; junction bases outside the gene matches: 11. The CDR3 loop is CASTGLAGGLVPGELFF. For the CDR3, the DNA is TGTGCCAGTACGGGACTAGCGGGAGGTTTAGTACCGGGGGAGCTGTTTTTT.

The chain combines TRBV28 with TRBJ2-1; D is unclear. The CDR3 is 12 residues long. The germline CDR1 and CDR2 sequences are MDHEN and SYDVKM. Trimming took 6 bases from V and 8 from J, leaving 11 bases between them. For the CDR3, the DNA is TGTGCCAGCAGCCGACTCACCGATGAGCAGTTCTTC. Translation: CASSRLTDEQFF. Looking up the rest from reference TRBV28 and TRBJ2-1 gives the full variable domain: DVKVTQSSRYLVKRTGEKVFLECVQDMDHENMFWYRQDPGLGLRLIYFSYDVKMKEKGDIPEGYSVSREKKERFSLILESASTNQTSMYLCASSRLTDEQFFGPGTRLTVL.

The chain recombines TRBV7-2 with TRBJ2-7; 9 nucleotides agree with TRBD2. Germline V gene sequence: CDR1 SGHTA, CDR2 FQGNSA. This CDR3 is 16 amino acids long. The trim removed 0 bases at V and 0 bases at J, leaving 3 bases unmatched. CDR3: CASSLAVTSGSYEQYF. CDR3 in DNA: TGTGCCAGCAGCTTAGCGGTGACTAGCGGCTCCTACGAGCAGTACTTC.

This rearrangement joins TRBV10-1 to TRBJ2-3, with TRBD2 as a possible D gene (7 bases). The CDR3 extends over 16 amino acids. Germline CDR1 reads WNHNN; CDR2 reads SYGVQD (reference sequence). Trimming removed 0 bases from V and 4 bases from J, with 14 bases in between. CDR3 DNA sequence: TGCGCCAGCAGTGAGTCTCGTGGGGGGGGCGCAGATACGCAGTATTTT. This sequence encodes CASSESRGGGADTQYF.

The chain employs TRBV5-1 and TRBJ2-7; 7 bases match TRBD2. Germline trimming cut 4 bases from V and 2 bases from J; bases unmatched to any gene: 9. CDR1 is SGHRS and CDR2 is YFSETQ in the germline V gene. This CDR3 spans 15 amino acids. DNA of the CDR3: TGCGCCAGCAGCCAAGAGAACAGCGGGGCCTACGAGCAGTACTTC. As protein: CASSQENSGAYEQYF.

V gene TRBV5-1 combines with J gene TRBJ1-4; TRBD1 matches 8 bases. The V and J ends lost 4 bases and 8 bases, in that order; junction bases with no gene match: 13. CDR1 and CDR2 from the germline V gene are SGHRS and YFSETQ. This CDR3 comprises 16 residues. The CDR3 loop reads CASSKDRAGGFEKLFF. The CDR3 DNA follows: TGCGCCAGCAGCAAGGACAGGGCTGGAGGATTCGAAAAACTGTTTTTT.

This clone was recorded only once. The chain couples TRBV6-6 to TRBJ2-2, with 12 nucleotides matching TRBD2. The CDR3 sequence is 16 residues long. Germline V CDR1 and CDR2: MNHNY, SVGAGI (reference sequence). The trim removed 4 bases at V and 5 bases at J, leaving 5 bases unmatched. In DNA, the CDR3 is TGTGCCAGCAGTTTGACTAGCGGGGGCGTGACCGGGGAGCTGTTTTTT. Its translation is CASSLTSGGVTGELFF.

The chain is built from TRBV18 and TRBJ2-5; TRBD2 might be the D (6 bases). Trimming removed 6 bases at V and 5 bases at J, with 13 bases between. The CDR3 loop spans 13 amino acids. Germline CDR1 KGHSH, CDR2 LQKENI. The CDR3 protein is CASSAGGEETQYF. CDR3 DNA: TGTGCCAGCTCCGCCGGAGGGGAGGAGACCCAGTACTTC.

The chain has TRBV27 and TRBJ2-7, with 10 bases matching TRBD2. The CDR3 consists of 12 residues. After removal of 8 bases from V and 6 bases from J, the junction contained 4 bases not matched to a gene. Looked up from germline, CDR1 is MNHEY and CDR2 is SMNVEV (reference sequence). CDR3 sequence (DNA): TGTGCCAGCTGGACTAGCGGAACCGAGCAGTACTTC. Translating it yields CASWTSGTEQYF.

The V and J genes are TRBV6-6 and TRBJ1-1, with TRBD1 as a possible D gene (6 bases). The CDR3 totals 13 residues. Germline assignment: CDR1 MNHNY and CDR2 SVGAGI (reference sequence). V was pared by 7 bases and J by 4 bases, with 13 bases between. CDR3 amino acids: CASTPGAGTEAFF. The DNA for the CDR3 is TGTGCCAGCACTCCAGGGGCGGGCACTGAAGCTTTCTTT.

This clone was recorded a few times. The J gene is TRBJ1-5, the V gene TRBV5-1; 7 bases match TRBD1. Germline-derived CDR1 and CDR2 are SGHRS and YFSETQ. The CDR3 consists of 17 residues. The V gene end was trimmed by 2 bases and the J gene end by 3 bases; junction bases not matched to a gene: 11. The DNA of the CDR3 is TGCGCCAGCAGCTTTGGGCCGACAGGGCAGTTCAATCAGCCCCAGCATTTT. Encoded protein: CASSFGPTGQFNQPQHF.

The gene calls are TRBV5-1 and TRBJ2-2; 8 positions agree with TRBD2. The CDR3 runs to 15 residues. With V trimmed by 2 bases and J by 6 bases, 6 bases remained unmatched. Germline V lookup: CDR1 SGHRS, CDR2 YFSETQ. CDR3 residues: CASSFGTRSPGELFF. The CDR3 DNA reads TGCGCCAGCAGCTTCGGGACTAGGTCCCCCGGGGAGCTGTTTTTT.

The J gene is TRBJ2-5, the V gene TRBV2; 9 bases agree with TRBD2. CDR1 and CDR2 (germline): SNHLY, FYNNEI. The ends lost 3 bases at V and 11 bases at J; junction bases unmatched: 4. The CDR3 runs 12 residues. CDR3: CASSERGGPQYF. CDR3 coding DNA: TGTGCCAGCAGTGAGCGGGGGGGCCCTCAGTACTTC. Full variable domain (missing parts from reference TRBV2 and TRBJ2-5): EPEVTQTPSHQVTQMGQEVILRCVPISNHLYFYWYRQILGQKVEFLVSFYNNEISEKSEIFDDQFSVERPDGSNFTLKIRSTKLEDSAMYFCASSERGGPQYFGPGTRLLVL.

This chain uses TRBV5-3 with TRBJ2-3, with 8 positions matching TRBD2. TRBV5-3 is an ORF for which the function is uncertain. The CDR3 is 17 residues long. The J segment lost 6 bases and the V segment lost 6 bases, leaving 18 bases of the junction unmatched. Here the CDR3 DNA reads TGTGCCAGAATCAGCGGGGACGGGAGGGCCTGGACGGATACGCAGTATTTT. The encoded protein is CARISGDGRAWTDTQYF.

The V call is TRBV7-2, the J call TRBJ2-5; no clear D. V lost 5 bases, J lost 5 bases, and 21 bases lay in between. CDR1 and CDR2 (germline): SGHTA, FQGNSA. CDR3 size: 16 residues. The CDR3 protein is CASSPPRFTLGETQYF. CDR3 nucleotides: TGTGCCAGCAGCCCCCCCCGTTTTACTCTCGGTGAGACCCAGTACTTC.

V usage is TRBV4-1 and J usage is TRBJ1-2; D gene unclear. V was clipped by 0 bases and J by 2 bases, with 7 bases between them. The germline V gene has CDR1 MGHRA and CDR2 YSYEKL. The CDR3 is 14 residues long. Here the CDR3 reads CASSQDPGNYGYTF. The DNA of the CDR3 is TGCGCCAGCAGCCAAGATCCGGGGAACTATGGCTACACCTTC.

This chain connects TRBV7-6 to TRBJ2-1; the match to TRBD2 covers 11 bases. Germline CDR1 reads SGHVS; CDR2 reads FNYEAQ. The CDR3 loop spans 16 amino acids. With V trimmed by 1 base and J by 8 bases, 7 bases remained unmatched. The CDR3 nucleotides read TGTGCCAGCAGCTTAGGCGTCCTAGCGGGGGGCGATGAGCAGTTCTTC. Amino acids: CASSLGVLAGGDEQFF.

This clone was counted a few times. V gene TRBV27 combines with J gene TRBJ2-5; TRBD2 is a possible D gene (5 bases). The CDR3 has 14 amino acids. Trimming took 2 bases from V and 1 from J, leaving 8 bases between them. Germline V gives CDR1 MNHEY, CDR2 SMNVEV (reference sequence). The DNA of the CDR3 is TGTGCCAGCAGTTTAAGCGGATTCCAAGAGACCCAGTACTTC. Translation: CASSLSGFQETQYF.

The gene calls are TRBV19 and TRBJ1-4, with a tentative D call TRBD1 (5 bases). The ends were cut back, 4 bases at V and 4 bases at J, with 10 bases in the middle. The CDR3 consists of 14 residues. Per germline, CDR1 LNHDA and CDR2 SQIVND (reference sequence). CDR3 amino acids: CASSKAGLNEKLFF. CDR3 nucleotide sequence: TGTGCCAGTAGTAAAGCGGGGCTTAATGAAAAACTGTTTTTT. The full variable domain, its missing parts supplied by reference TRBV19 and TRBJ1-4, is DGGITQSPKYLFRKEGQNVTLSCEQNLNHDAMYWYRQDPGQGLRLIYYSQIVNDFQKGDIAEGYSVSREKKESFPLTVTSAQKNPTAFYLCASSKAGLNEKLFFGSGTQLSVL.

The gene calls are TRBV5-1 and TRBJ2-3, with 9 bases aligning to TRBD2. The CDR3 sequence is 14 residues long. Per the germline V gene, CDR1 is SGHRS and CDR2 is YFSETQ. V trimming: 1 base; J trimming: 6 bases; junction bases outside the gene matches: 3. CDR3 residues: CASSLWSGGDTQYF. The CDR3, as DNA: TGCGCCAGCAGCTTGTGGAGCGGGGGGGATACGCAGTATTTT.

The J gene is TRBJ2-3, the V gene TRBV7-8; TRBD2 agrees at 8 bases. This CDR3 comprises 17 residues. Per the germline V gene, CDR1 is SGHVS and CDR2 is FQNEAQ. Trimming removed 5 bases from V and 3 bases from J; junction bases left unmatched: 13. The chain's CDR3 is CASSRFGGGRGTDTQYF. The CDR3 DNA follows: TGTGCCAGCAGCCGATTCGGGGGGGGGCGTGGTACAGATACGCAGTATTTT.

The chain links TRBV5-1 to TRBJ2-5, with 13 bases lining up with TRBD2. This CDR3 is 16 amino acids long. The V gene's germline CDR1 is SGHRS and CDR2 YFSETQ. V lost 0 bases, J lost 3 bases, and 2 bases stayed unmatched. CDR3 sequence: CASSLVGTSGEETQYF. For the CDR3, the DNA is TGCGCCAGCAGCTTGGTAGGGACTAGCGGGGAAGAGACCCAGTACTTC.

The rearrangement uses TRBV30 and TRBJ2-2, with D maybe TRBD1 (6 bases). The germline V gene has CDR1 GTSNPN and CDR2 SVGIG (reference sequence). V shed 3 bases and J shed 1 base, with 6 bases lying between them. This CDR3 region has 13 residues. The CDR3 sequence is CAWRTGNTGELFF. For the CDR3, the DNA is TGTGCCTGGAGGACAGGGAACACCGGGGAGCTGTTTTTT.